The 18 T cell receptor beta chains reported below all come from one sample, sequenced in a study of blood T cell repertoires in COVID-19. Profiled with immunoSEQ multiplex PCR; TCRdb holds only in-frame clones, not every one. The repertoire holds over 150,000 clones, about four fifths seen once, with 12% in the top ten. The sequenced sample consisted of peripheral blood. These receptors came from a woman aged 80 or over with COVID-19, enrolled during active disease.

The V call is TRBV5-8, the J call TRBJ1-2; maybe TRBD1 (5 bases). The CDR3 consists of 14 residues. V lost 0 bases to trimming and J lost 6 bases, with 12 bases between them. Germline CDR1 reads SGHTS; CDR2 reads YDEGEE. CDR3 nucleotide sequence: TGTGCCAGCAGCTTGGGGGGGGAAACGCATGGCTACACCTTC. This encodes CASSLGGETHGYTF.

V and J are TRBV30 and TRBJ2-2; the match to TRBD2 covers 8 bases. With V trimmed by 2 bases and J by 6 bases, 8 bases remained unmatched. CDR3 length: 15 amino acids. From germline, CDR1 is GTSNPN and CDR2 SVGIG (reference sequence). In DNA form, the CDR3 reads TGTGCCTGGAGTCCACGGGGGGGGCTGGCCGGGGAGCTGTTTTTT. Encoded protein: CAWSPRGGLAGELFF.

This clone appeared once. The rearrangement joins TRBV7-2 to TRBJ1-2; D may be TRBD1 (6 bases). Germline CDR1 is SGHTA and CDR2 is FQGNSA. The CDR3 extends over 14 amino acids. The germline V and J ends were trimmed by 1 base and 6 bases, with 12 bases remaining between them. DNA of the CDR3: TGTGCCAGCAGCTTAGTGTGGTCAGGGGATGGCTACACCTTC. It yields the protein CASSLVWSGDGYTF.

The chain is built from TRBV19 and TRBJ1-5; D remains unclear. Germline V gene data show CDR1 as LNHDA and CDR2 as SQIVND (reference sequence). Trimming cost V 5 bases and J 0 bases, with 11 bases left between them. The CDR3 has 15 residues. The CDR3 spells CASSREGFSNQPQHF. The CDR3 DNA sequence: TGTGCCAGTAGTCGGGAAGGATTTAGCAATCAGCCCCAGCATTTT.

This clone has only one observation. J is TRBJ1-3 and V is TRBV19; 7 bases match TRBD1. The CDR3 spans 13 residues. From germline, CDR1 is LNHDA and CDR2 SQIVND (reference sequence). The trim removed 7 bases at V and 2 bases at J, leaving 2 bases unmatched. The CDR3 here is CASIGTAGNTIYF. CDR3 DNA sequence: TGTGCCAGTATTGGGACAGCTGGAAACACCATATATTTT.

V usage is TRBV28 and J usage is TRBJ1-3; TRBD1 matches 7 bases. Germline V gene data show CDR1 as MDHEN and CDR2 as SYDVKM. The CDR3 consists of 16 residues. Losses at the gene ends were 2 bases for V and 0 bases for J; bases not matched to a gene: 4. CDR3 loop: CASSLIQGVSGNTIYF. The CDR3 DNA is TGTGCCAGCAGTTTAATCCAGGGGGTCTCTGGAAACACCATATATTTT. The full variable domain, in which reference TRBV28 and TRBJ1-3 provide the parts outside the CDR3, is DVKVTQSSRYLVKRTGEKVFLECVQDMDHENMFWYRQDPGLGLRLIYFSYDVKMKEKGDIPEGYSVSREKKERFSLILESASTNQTSMYLCASSLIQGVSGNTIYFGEGSWLTVV.

The CDR3 DNA reads as TGTGCCAGCAGATATCAGGGGAGCGGAGAGGCTTTCTTT. It encodes CASRYQGSGEAFF. The V gene is TRBV2, the J gene TRBJ1-1, with D perhaps TRBD1 (6 bases). The germline V and J ends were trimmed by 6 bases and 11 bases, with 19 bases remaining between them. The germline V gene encodes CDR1 SNHLY and CDR2 FYNNEI. The CDR3 loop spans 13 amino acids.

V is TRBV20-1 and J is TRBJ2-7, with 7 nucleotides matching TRBD2. J gave up 3 bases and V 3 bases, and 5 bases lay outside the gene matches. CDR1 is DFQATT and CDR2 is SNEGSKA in the germline V gene (reference sequence). This CDR3 has 13 residues. The DNA of the CDR3 is TGCAGTGCTAGTGGGACTAATGTCTACGAGCAGTACTTC. This sequence encodes CSASGTNVYEQYF.

The genes are TRBV3-1 (or the pseudogene TRBV3-2) and TRBJ1-4; the match to TRBD1 covers 8 bases. V lost 0 bases to trimming and J lost 3 bases; unmatched junction nucleotides: 9. The CDR3 covers 18 residues. Germline V CDR1 and CDR2: LGHDT, YNNKEL (reference sequence). The CDR3 here is CASSQDLPGGWSNEKLFF. CDR3 bases: TGTGCCAGCAGCCAAGATCTGCCAGGGGGCTGGTCTAATGAAAAACTGTTTTTT.

This clone has ten or more counts. The chain recombines TRBV21-1 with TRBJ2-1; the listed D gene, TRBD1, was not tested against the DNA. TRBV21-1 is designated a pseudogene. The CDR3 contains 14 residues. CDR3 residues: CASSKLRQSNEQFF. For the CDR3, the DNA is TGTGCCAGCAGCAAACTGCGACAGTCTAATGAGCAGTTCTTC.

This clone was seen just once. V is TRBV3-1 (or the pseudogene TRBV3-2) and J is TRBJ1-2; D ambiguous. Germline loops: CDR1 LGHDT, CDR2 YNNKEL (reference sequence). The CDR3 contains 12 residues. Trimming took off 4 bases at V and 8 bases at J, with 11 bases between the two ends. CDR3 loop: CASSLAGIGYTF. CDR3 nucleotide sequence: TGTGCCAGCAGCCTCGCGGGCATAGGCTACACCTTC.

The CDR3 sequence is CASSLRSNQPQHF. The CDR3 nucleotides read TGTGCCAGCAGCTTGAGGAGCAATCAGCCCCAGCATTTT. The chain couples TRBV11-3 to TRBJ1-5; the D is unclear. With 3 bases removed from V and 1 base from J, the gap between germline ends came to 4 bases. Germline CDR1 and CDR2: SGHNT and YENEEA. The CDR3 extends over 13 amino acids.

Only a few counts were recorded for this clone. This chain connects TRBV11-3 to TRBJ1-6, with D hard to call. V shed 0 bases and J shed 7 bases, with 4 bases lying between them. The CDR3 is 13 residues long. CDR1 and CDR2 from the germline V gene are SGHNT and YENEEA. CDR3 residues: CASSLDSNSPLHF. In DNA, the CDR3 is TGTGCCAGCAGCTTAGACTCCAATTCACCCCTCCACTTT.

This chain connects TRBV5-8 to TRBJ1-5, with 7 bases aligning to TRBD1. CDR1 and CDR2 (germline): SGHTS, YDEGEE. The trim removed 2 bases at V and 7 bases at J, leaving 0 bases unmatched. This CDR3 is 12 amino acids long. CDR3 residues: CASSFRGQPQHF. In nucleotides, the CDR3 is TGTGCCAGCAGCTTCAGGGGGCAGCCCCAGCATTTT.

V gene TRBV28 combines with J gene TRBJ1-2; D might be TRBD1 (5 bases). The CDR3 runs to 10 residues. V lost 11 bases, J lost 5 bases, and 9 bases lay in between. Germline loops: CDR1 MDHEN, CDR2 SYDVKM. DNA of the CDR3: TGTGCCGCAGGGAATTATGGCTACACCTTC. Translating gives CAAGNYGYTF.

This clone appeared a few times. V gene TRBV15 combines with J gene TRBJ2-1; D is undetermined. CDR1 and CDR2 from the germline V gene are LNHNV and YYDKDF (reference sequence). This CDR3 is built from 12 residues. The V gene lost 10 bases and the J gene lost 4 bases, with 11 bases spanning the gap. CDR3 sequence (DNA): TGTGCCATCCGCTCACTGTACAATGAGCAGTTCTTC. Amino acids: CAIRSLYNEQFF.

This chain connects TRBV14 to TRBJ2-7; D not certain. The CDR3 is made up of 13 amino acids. Trimming shortened V by 2 bases and J by 0 bases, and 5 bases separated the two germline ends. The germline CDR1 and CDR2 sequences are SGHDN and FVKESK. CDR3 nucleotides: TGTGCCAGCAGCCAACTTTTCTCCTACGAGCAGTACTTC. It codes for CASSQLFSYEQYF.

The chain employs TRBV2 and TRBJ1-5; TRBD1 is a possible D gene (6 bases). The CDR3 covers 14 residues. Germline lookup yields CDR1 SNHLY and CDR2 FYNNEI. The ends were cut back, 6 bases at V and 6 bases at J, with 15 bases in the middle. CDR3 in amino acids: CASRDRLVGQPQHF. The CDR3 nucleotides read TGTGCCAGCAGGGACAGACTGGTTGGTCAGCCCCAGCATTTT.